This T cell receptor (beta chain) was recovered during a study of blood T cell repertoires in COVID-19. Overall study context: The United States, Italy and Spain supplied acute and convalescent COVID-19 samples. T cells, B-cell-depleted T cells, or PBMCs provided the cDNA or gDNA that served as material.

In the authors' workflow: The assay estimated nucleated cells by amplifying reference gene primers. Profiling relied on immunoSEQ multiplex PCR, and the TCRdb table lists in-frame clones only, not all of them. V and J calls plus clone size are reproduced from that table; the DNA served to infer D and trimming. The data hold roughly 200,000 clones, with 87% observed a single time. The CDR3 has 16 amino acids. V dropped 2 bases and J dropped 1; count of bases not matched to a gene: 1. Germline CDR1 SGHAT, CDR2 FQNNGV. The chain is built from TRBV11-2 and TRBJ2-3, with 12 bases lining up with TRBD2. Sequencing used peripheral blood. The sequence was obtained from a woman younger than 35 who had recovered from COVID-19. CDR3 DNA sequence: TGTGCCAGCAGCTTAAGACTAGCGGGGGGCACAGATACGCAGTATTTT. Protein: CASSLRLAGGTDTQYF. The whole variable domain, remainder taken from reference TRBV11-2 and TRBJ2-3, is EAGVAQSPRYKIIEKRQSVAFWCNPISGHATLYWYQQILGQGPKLLIQFQNNGVVDDSQLPKDRFSAERLKGVDSTLKIQPAKLEDSAVYLCASSLRLAGGTDTQYFGPGTRLTVL.